This entry lists 27 T cell receptor beta chains sequenced from one sample in a study of low-dose radiotherapy and immunotherapy resistance in tumors. Time point here: before trial treatment. First-strand cDNA relied on TRAV- and TRBV-specific primers spanning alpha and beta chains. Both a constant-region primer and a V-primer adapter served to amplify TCRs across roughly 21 PCR cycles. One entry per CDR3 protein, called by TCRdb with MiXCR from the reads. The sample records over 55,000 distinct CDR3 sequences, roughly 31% being singletons. The source was PBMCs, collected before treatment. Every receptor here comes from a female donor with ovarian cancer.

This clonotype was detected ten times or more. The chain recombines TRBV7-9 with TRBJ2-3; 8 nucleotides match TRBD2. The CDR3 has 16 residues. Trimming at V came to 0 bases and at J to 4 bases, leaving 6 bases not matched to a gene. Germline V lookup: CDR1 SEHNR, CDR2 FQNEAQ (reference sequence). The CDR3 DNA follows: TGTGCCAGCAGCTTAGCCCCAGCGGGGGCCCCAGATACGCAGTATTTT. This encodes CASSLAPAGAPDTQYF.

This clonotype was detected only once. A far larger clone is off by one base, so a read error is likely. This chain joins TRBV4-3 and TRBJ2-6; tentatively, D is TRBD1 or TRBD2 (5 bases each). CDR1 LGHNA and CDR2 YSLEER come from the germline V gene. The CDR3 is made up of 14 amino acids. Trimming cost V 6 bases and J 0 bases, with 6 bases left between them. CDR3 coding DNA: TGCGCCAGCAGGGGGGACTCTGGGGCCAACGTCCTGACTTTC. Encoded protein: CASRGDSGANVLTF.

In this sample, this clonotype turned up many times. This chain uses TRBV5-8 with TRBJ2-7; 9 bases line up with TRBD1. Looked up from germline, CDR1 is SGHTS and CDR2 is YDEGEE. The CDR3 extends over 16 amino acids. The junction had 7 bases not matched to a gene; V was cut back by 0 bases and J by 3 bases. The CDR3 reads CASSLGSGTGIYEQYF. The CDR3 region has the DNA TGTGCCAGCAGCTTGGGATCGGGGACAGGGATCTACGAGCAGTACTTC.

This clonotype has more than one count but fewer than ten. The V call is TRBV7-2, the J call TRBJ2-2; TRBD2 matches at 13 bases. Germline CDR1 is SGHTA and CDR2 is FQGNSA. This CDR3 contains 22 residues. V dropped 2 bases and J dropped 1; count of bases not matched to a gene: 16. The CDR3 nucleotides are TGTGCCAGCAGCTTAACGGCCGGACTAGCGGGAGCGGTTTCCCGGAACACCGGGGAGCTGTTTTTT. Protein sequence: CASSLTAGLAGAVSRNTGELFF.

This chain connects TRBV5-4 to TRBJ2-5; the D call may be TRBD1 or TRBD2 (5 bases each). Trimming cost V 4 bases and J 0 bases, with 19 bases left between them. The germline gives CDR1 SGHNT, CDR2 YYREEE (reference sequence). The CDR3 totals 17 residues. This CDR3 is CASSAPVGTTYQETQYF. CDR3 DNA: TGTGCCAGCAGCGCACCTGTGGGGACGACCTACCAAGAGACCCAGTACTTC. The variable domain in full, with the rest retrieved from reference TRBV5-4 and TRBJ2-5, is ETGVTQSPTHLIKTRGQQVTLRCSSQSGHNTVSWYQQALGQGPQFIFQYYREEENGRGNFPPRFSGLQFPNYSSELNVNALELDDSALYLCASSAPVGTTYQETQYFGPGTRLLVL.

This clonotype was detected many times. The genes are TRBV5-4 and TRBJ2-3; 8 bases align to TRBD1. V lost 2 bases, J lost 6 bases, and 8 bases stayed unmatched. Germline V gene lookup returns CDR1 SGHNT and CDR2 YYREEE (reference sequence). The CDR3 runs 15 residues. The CDR3 coding sequence is TGTGCCAGCAGCTTAGGACAGGGACGGGTGGATACGCAGTATTTT. As protein: CASSLGQGRVDTQYF.

This clonotype was counted at least ten times. V and J are TRBV6-6 and TRBJ2-7; 11 positions match TRBD2. CDR1 and CDR2 from the germline V gene are MNHNY and SVGAGI (reference sequence). This CDR3 spans 14 amino acids. V gave up 6 bases and J gave up 7 bases; unmatched junction bases: 8. The CDR3, as DNA: TGTGCCAGCAGGGCTAGCGGGGGGACGGGAGAGCAGTACTTC. Protein product: CASRASGGTGEQYF.

This clonotype occurred many times. The chain combines TRBV28 with TRBJ1-1, with D maybe TRBD1 (6 bases). The CDR3 covers 15 residues. Trimming pared 7 bases from V and 5 bases from J, leaving 20 bases between. Germline V gives CDR1 MDHEN, CDR2 SYDVKM. The CDR3 DNA reads as TGTGCCAGCACCCCAGTTGGCAGGGGAGGGACTGAAGCTTTCTTT. Translated, it gives CASTPVGRGGTEAFF.

This clonotype came up a few times. CDR3 sequence (DNA): TGTGCCAGCAGTGAGGGGAACAGGGTGGACGGCTACACCTTC. Translating gives CASSEGNRVDGYTF. The rearrangement joins TRBV25-1 to TRBJ1-2; a weak D match, TRBD1 (6 bases). From germline, CDR1 is MGHDK and CDR2 SYGVNS. Trimming stripped 3 bases from V and 8 bases from J, with 16 bases between. CDR3 length equals 14 residues.

This clonotype showed up just a few times. The V and J genes are TRBV5-5 and TRBJ2-3; TRBD2 might be the D (5 bases). Trimming pared 5 bases from V and 1 base from J, leaving 20 bases between. Germline loops: CDR1 SGHKS, CDR2 YYEKEE (reference sequence). This CDR3 has 17 amino acids. This chain's CDR3 is CASSYWPSAGRTDTQYF. The CDR3 DNA reads TGTGCCAGCAGTTATTGGCCGTCCGCGGGTCGCACAGATACGCAGTATTTT.

About this clonotype itself: Only one base separates this from a far larger clonotype, so it likely reflects a read error. The chain carries TRBV6-2 or TRBV6-3 and TRBJ1-5; 9 bases fit TRBD1. The CDR3 runs 13 residues. Germline V gene lookup returns CDR1 MNHEY and CDR2 SVGEGT. The V segment lost 4 bases and the J segment 5 bases; nucleotides outside the gene matches: 0. CDR3 amino acids: CASSWTGDQPQHF. The CDR3 coding sequence is TGTGCCAGCAGTTGGACAGGGGATCAGCCCCAGCATTTT.

V and J are TRBV5-1 and TRBJ2-7; 8 nucleotides align to TRBD1. The germline V gene encodes CDR1 SGHRS and CDR2 YFSETQ. This CDR3 is built from 14 residues. With 2 bases clipped from V and 5 bases from J, the junction kept 6 bases outside the gene matches. CDR3 sequence reads: CASSFGTGIDEQYF. CDR3 bases: TGCGCCAGCAGCTTCGGGACAGGAATCGACGAGCAGTACTTC.

This clonotype came up many times. The chain combines TRBV5-1 with TRBJ1-2, with 9 nucleotides matching TRBD1. CDR3 length: 14 amino acids. After removal of 7 bases from V and 6 bases from J, the junction contained 10 bases not matched to a gene. Germline V lookup: CDR1 SGHRS, CDR2 YFSETQ. Here the CDR3 reads CASGSTGGGHGYTF. The CDR3 coding sequence is TGCGCCAGCGGGAGTACAGGGGGCGGTCATGGCTACACCTTC. The complete variable domain, with remaining parts taken from reference TRBV5-1 and TRBJ1-2, reads KAGVTQTPRYLIKTRGQQVTLSCSPISGHRSVSWYQQTPGQGLQFLFEYFSETQRNKGNFPGRFSGRQFSNSRSEMNVSTLELGDSALYLCASGSTGGGHGYTFGSGTRLTVV.

The gene calls are TRBV9 and TRBJ2-5; D remains unclear. Germline V gene sequence: CDR1 SGDLS, CDR2 YYNGEE. Trimming removed 0 bases from V and 5 bases from J, with 5 bases in between. The CDR3 is 12 residues long. The CDR3 DNA is TGTGCCAGCAGCGTAGAATTGGAGACCCAGTACTTC. Protein sequence: CASSVELETQYF. Complete variable domain (other parts from reference TRBV9 and TRBJ2-5): DSGVTQTPKHLITATGQRVTLRCSPRSGDLSVYWYQQSLDQGLQFLIQYYNGEERAKGNILERFSAQQFPDLHSELNLSSLELGDSALYFCASSVELETQYFGPGTRLLVL.

This clonotype was detected many times. The V call is TRBV4-1, the J call TRBJ2-5; 10 nucleotides align to TRBD2. V lost 0 bases and J lost 1; bases outside the gene matches: 5. The CDR3 is made up of 17 amino acids. Germline CDR1 and CDR2: MGHRA and YSYEKL. The CDR3 reads CASSQDPSGGLQETQYF. The CDR3, as DNA: TGCGCCAGCAGCCAAGATCCTAGCGGGGGCCTCCAAGAGACCCAGTACTTC.

This clonotype has a count of ten or more. The rearrangement joins TRBV5-1 to TRBJ2-2, with 8 bases matching TRBD1. J was trimmed by 3 bases and V by 0 bases; bases with no gene match: 7. Germline V gene data show CDR1 as SGHRS and CDR2 as YFSETQ. The CDR3 is 17 amino acids. The CDR3 coding sequence is TGCGCCAGCAGCTTGGCCCCGGGACAGGCGTACACCGGGGAGCTGTTTTTT. Its protein is CASSLAPGQAYTGELFF.

This clonotype was counted only a few times. The V and J genes are TRBV9 and TRBJ2-3; 7 bases match TRBD1. V was pared by 3 bases and J by 0 bases, with 10 bases of the junction left unmatched. The CDR3 is made up of 17 amino acids. The germline gives CDR1 SGDLS, CDR2 YYNGEE. The CDR3 DNA follows: TGTGCCAGCAGCGCCGGGACAGATTATACTAGCACAGATACGCAGTATTTT. Translation gives CASSAGTDYTSTDTQYF. Drawing the rest from reference TRBV9 and TRBJ2-3, the complete variable domain is DSGVTQTPKHLITATGQRVTLRCSPRSGDLSVYWYQQSLDQGLQFLIQYYNGEERAKGNILERFSAQQFPDLHSELNLSSLELGDSALYFCASSAGTDYTSTDTQYFGPGTRLTVL.

This clonotype was counted at least ten times. The CDR3 here is CASSPITGKTNEKLFF. CDR3 coding DNA: TGTGCCAGCAGCCCAATTACCGGGAAAACTAATGAAAAACTGTTTTTT. The V gene is TRBV4-2, the J gene TRBJ1-4, with D hard to call. There are 16 residues in the CDR3. Germline V lookup: CDR1 LGHNA, CDR2 YNFKEQ. V lost 4 bases and J 1 base, leaving 13 bases between the germline ends.

This clonotype was recorded many times. This chain uses TRBV29-1 with TRBJ2-2, with D perhaps matching TRBD1 (6 bases). V lost 4 bases and J 0 bases, leaving 12 bases between the germline ends. Germline V gene sequence: CDR1 SQVTM, CDR2 ANQGSEA. This CDR3 is 15 amino acids long. DNA of the CDR3: TGCAGCGTTGCAGGGGTAGTAACGAACACCGGGGAGCTGTTTTTT. Protein sequence: CSVAGVVTNTGELFF.

The sample holds many counts of this clonotype. The chain recombines TRBV7-3 with TRBJ2-7; D is unresolved. V dropped 3 bases and J dropped 0 bases, with 15 bases sitting between them. Germline CDR1 reads SGHTA; CDR2 reads FQGTGA. The CDR3 contains 16 residues. CDR3 in amino acids: CASSLPGRSSSYEQYF. DNA of the CDR3: TGTGCCAGCAGCTTGCCTGGACGCTCGAGCTCCTACGAGCAGTACTTC.

Of note for this clonotype: A far larger clone is one nucleotide away, so this likely arose from a read error. V is TRBV5-1 and J is TRBJ2-7; the D is unclear. CDR3 size: 16 residues. V lost 0 bases, J lost 7 bases, and 20 bases lay in between. Germline V gene lookup returns CDR1 SGHRS and CDR2 YFSETQ. The CDR3 reads CASSLALQSSYNEQYF. CDR3 DNA: TGCGCCAGCAGCTTGGCCCTACAGAGCTCCTACAATGAGCAGTACTTC. Full variable domain (remainder filled in from reference TRBV5-1 and TRBJ2-7): KAGVTQTPRYLIKTRGQQVTLSCSPISGHRSVSWYQQTPGQGLQFLFEYFSETQRNKGNFPGRFSGRQFSNSRSEMNVSTLELGDSALYLCASSLALQSSYNEQYFGPGTRLTVT.

As for this clonotype: A read error is the likely source, as a far larger clone sits one nucleotide away. The chain couples TRBV12-5 to TRBJ2-3; TRBD1 aligns across 9 bases. CDR1 is LGHNT, CDR2 FRNRAP, per germline. This CDR3 is 16 amino acids long. This CDR3 is CASGPDRDRVTDTQYF. The CDR3 bases are TGTGCCAGCGGTCCTGACCGGGACAGGGTGACAGATACGCAGTATTTT.

V and J are TRBV20-1 and TRBJ2-1; TRBD2 matches at 7 bases. Germline lookup yields CDR1 DFQATT and CDR2 SNEGSKA (reference sequence). Unmatched junction bases numbered 6, after V lost 2 bases and J lost 5 bases. The CDR3 totals 14 residues. The CDR3 is CSARSFAGDNEQFF. DNA for the CDR3: TGCAGTGCTAGAAGTTTTGCGGGGGACAATGAGCAGTTCTTC.

The V call is TRBV30, the J call TRBJ2-7; D is perhaps TRBD1 (6 bases). V lost 0 bases and J lost 6, with 12 bases in between. The germline V gene encodes CDR1 GTSNPN and CDR2 SVGIG (reference sequence). The CDR3 contains 13 residues. The CDR3 region is CAWSVQRGGEQYF. CDR3 nucleotide sequence: TGTGCCTGGAGTGTACAAAGAGGGGGCGAGCAGTACTTC.

In this sample, this clonotype turned up many times. The V gene is TRBV7-2, the J gene TRBJ1-2; tentative D call: TRBD1 (6 bases). The CDR3 is 15 residues long. Germline CDR1 is SGHTA and CDR2 is FQGNSA. Trimming pared 1 base from V and 8 bases from J, leaving 17 bases between. In DNA form, the CDR3 reads TGTGCCAGCAGCTTAGTCTCAGGGGCCCTAGGAGGCTACACCTTC. Its protein product is CASSLVSGALGGYTF.

V and J are TRBV5-1 and TRBJ2-2; 7 nucleotides line up with TRBD1. Germline-derived CDR1 and CDR2 are SGHRS and YFSETQ. Germline trimming cut 5 bases from V and 6 bases from J; bases unmatched to any gene: 13. The CDR3 is 16 residues long. The CDR3 region is CASRSRLGQISGELFF. The CDR3 region has the DNA TGCGCCAGCAGGTCGAGGCTGGGACAGATTTCCGGGGAGCTGTTTTTT.

Many counts were recorded for this clonotype. The rearrangement joins TRBV5-4 to TRBJ2-6; D gene ambiguous. The CDR3 runs to 16 residues. With 3 bases removed from V and 0 bases from J, the gap between germline ends came to 10 bases. CDR1 is SGHNT, CDR2 YYREEE, per germline (reference sequence). The DNA of the CDR3 is TGTGCCAGCAGCTCGGACGCCGCCTCTGGGGCCAACGTCCTGACTTTC. It encodes CASSSDAASGANVLTF.